These 27 T cell receptor beta chains were all obtained from the same sample, sequenced in a study of breast tumors, draining lymph nodes, adjacent tissues. TCRdb reanalysed the multiplex PCR reads using MiXCR and keeps one entry per CDR3 protein. The sample includes around 100,000 distinct CDR3 sequences, approximately 22% seen only once; the top ten take around 1.3%. Samples came from axillary lymph nodes draining the breast cancer. Sequenced: axillary lymph node tissue. These receptors were obtained from a female donor with breast cancer. Some clones in this sample may be carry-over from other donors' samples.

This clonotype was observed many times. V gene TRBV4-1 combines with J gene TRBJ2-5, with 8 nucleotides matching TRBD2. Germline V gene data show CDR1 as MGHRA and CDR2 as YSYEKL. The CDR3 has 15 amino acids. The V gene end was trimmed by 2 bases and the J gene end by 5 bases; junction bases not matched to a gene: 7. Here the CDR3 reads CASSQNTGGRETQYF. In DNA form, the CDR3 reads TGCGCCAGCAGCCAAAACACGGGGGGGCGGGAGACCCAGTACTTC.

This clonotype came up many times. This sequence joins TRBV9 and TRBJ2-7; 8 bases fit TRBD1. V lost 4 bases, J lost 2 bases, and 5 bases stayed unmatched. Germline CDR1 reads SGDLS; CDR2 reads YYNGEE. The CDR3 is 14 amino acids. Written as DNA, the CDR3 is TGTGCCAGCAGCAGACAGGGGAGCCCCTACGAGCAGTACTTC. Its protein product is CASSRQGSPYEQYF.

Concerning this clonotype itself: It may be a read error: a sequence one base away is much more abundant. The V and J genes are TRBV6-5 and TRBJ1-5; D ambiguous. This CDR3 spans 13 amino acids. The germline CDR1 and CDR2 sequences are MNHEY and SVGAGI. Trimming removed 7 bases from V and 5 bases from J, with 12 bases in between. The CDR3, as DNA: TGTGCCAGCAATCTCGTCAAGGATCAGCCCCAGCATTTT. The encoded protein is CASNLVKDQPQHF.

The table lists this clonotype with many counts. This chain uses TRBV24-1 with TRBJ2-2; D not certain. This CDR3 is built from 12 residues. Per germline, CDR1 KGHDR and CDR2 SFDVKD. Trimming removed 7 bases from V and 7 bases from J, with 9 bases in between. CDR3 protein: CATSLYYGELFF. CDR3 bases: TGTGCCACCAGCCTTTACTACGGGGAGCTGTTTTTT.

This clonotype was detected ten times or more. This chain joins TRBV20-1 and TRBJ2-3; D is unresolved. Per germline, CDR1 DFQATT and CDR2 SNEGSKA (reference sequence). Trimming left V 7 bases short and J 7 bases short, with 9 bases between. The CDR3 covers 10 residues. CDR3 amino acids: CSGGRNTQYF. Here the CDR3 DNA reads TGCAGTGGGGGAAGGAATACGCAGTATTTT.

Ten or more counts support this clonotype. The chain employs TRBV5-1 and TRBJ2-5; 14 bases are shared with TRBD2. Germline trimming cut 4 bases from V and 5 bases from J; bases unmatched to any gene: 10. This CDR3 spans 17 amino acids. In germline, CDR1 is SGHRS, CDR2 YFSETQ. CDR3 sequence reads: CASSPGLAGGFRETQYF. The CDR3 DNA reads TGCGCCAGCAGCCCCGGACTAGCGGGGGGCTTTCGGGAGACCCAGTACTTC. The entire variable domain, with the rest obtained from reference TRBV5-1 and TRBJ2-5, is as follows: KAGVTQTPRYLIKTRGQQVTLSCSPISGHRSVSWYQQTPGQGLQFLFEYFSETQRNKGNFPGRFSGRQFSNSRSEMNVSTLELGDSALYLCASSPGLAGGFRETQYFGPGTRLLVL.

This clonotype has a count of ten or more. This chain connects TRBV4-1 to TRBJ2-2, with 11 positions matching TRBD1. This CDR3 region has 15 residues. Trimming removed 3 bases from V and 9 bases from J; junction bases left unmatched: 6. Germline loops: CDR1 MGHRA, CDR2 YSYEKL. CDR3 DNA sequence: TGCGCCAGCAGCCAGAGGACAGGGGGCTTTAGGGAGCTGTTTTTT. This codes for CASSQRTGGFRELFF.

This clonotype was detected many times. The J gene is TRBJ2-7, the V gene TRBV28; TRBD1 matches at 7 bases. Unmatched junction bases numbered 2, after V lost 6 bases and J lost 0 bases. Germline CDR1 is MDHEN and CDR2 is SYDVKM. CDR3 length: 13 amino acids. CDR3 sequence: CASRRQGSYEQYF. The CDR3 DNA reads as TGTGCCAGCAGACGACAGGGCTCCTACGAGCAGTACTTC.

This clonotype was counted ten times or more. This chain connects TRBV6-5 to TRBJ2-5, with 12 bases identical to TRBD2. Germline V CDR1 and CDR2: MNHEY, SVGAGI. The length of the CDR3 is 15 residues. J lost 3 bases, V lost 2 bases, and 1 base had no gene match. DNA for the CDR3: TGTGCCAGCAGTTACGGACTAGCGGGAAAAGAGACCCAGTACTTC. Amino acid sequence: CASSYGLAGKETQYF.

Ten or more counts support this clonotype. The chain employs TRBV2 and TRBJ2-3, with D uncertain. V lost 7 bases and J lost 7, with 9 bases in between. The CDR3 totals 11 residues. Looked up from germline, CDR1 is SNHLY and CDR2 is FYNNEI. CDR3 sequence reads: CASMNANTQYF. The CDR3 coding sequence is TGTGCCAGCATGAATGCTAATACGCAGTATTTT.

The chain employs TRBV28 and TRBJ2-1, with 8 bases fitting TRBD2. This CDR3 region has 15 residues. Unmatched junction bases numbered 1, after V lost 1 base and J lost 2 bases. Germline CDR1 is MDHEN and CDR2 is SYDVKM. CDR3: CASSLSLAAYNEQFF. CDR3 sequence (DNA): TGTGCCAGCAGTTTATCACTAGCGGCCTACAATGAGCAGTTCTTC.

In this sample, this clonotype turned up many times. The chain has TRBV30 and TRBJ1-2; D is undetermined. Germline values: CDR1 GTSNPN, CDR2 SVGIG (reference sequence). The CDR3 is 11 residues long. The germline V and J ends were trimmed by 5 bases and 4 bases, with 8 bases remaining between them. CDR3 sequence (DNA): TGTGCCTGGGGTCGGACCTATGGCTACACCTTC. This sequence encodes CAWGRTYGYTF.

This rearrangement joins TRBV7-9 to TRBJ1-1; the match to TRBD1 covers 9 bases. CDR3 length equals 14 residues. Germline CDR1 reads SEHNR; CDR2 reads FQNEAQ (reference sequence). The junction had 7 bases not matched to a gene; V was cut back by 5 bases and J by 6 bases. Here the CDR3 reads CASSAWDREAEAFF. Written as DNA, the CDR3 is TGTGCCAGCAGCGCCTGGGACAGGGAGGCTGAAGCTTTCTTT. Combining the CDR3 with reference TRBV7-9 and TRBJ1-1 gives the whole variable domain DTGVSQNPRHKITKRGQNVTFRCDPISEHNRLYWYRQTLGQGPEFLTYFQNEAQLEKSRLLSDRFSAERPKGSFSTLEIQRTEQGDSAMYLCASSAWDREAEAFFGQGTRLTVV.

In this sample, this clonotype turned up once. A much larger clone lies a single base off, so this may be a read error. V gene TRBV19 combines with J gene TRBJ1-2; tentatively, D is TRBD1 (6 bases). Trimming shortened V by 5 bases and J by 7 bases, and 14 bases separated the two germline ends. This CDR3 is built from 13 residues. Germline V gene data show CDR1 as LNHDA and CDR2 as SQIVND (reference sequence). CDR3 protein: CASSSQTGPGYTF. The CDR3 DNA sequence: TGTGCCAGTAGTTCTCAGACAGGCCCTGGCTACACCTTC.

This clonotype was recorded at least ten times. The rearrangement uses TRBV28 and TRBJ1-2, with D hard to call. CDR3 size: 14 residues. Trimming left V 3 bases short and J 2 bases short, with 10 bases between. Germline V gene sequence: CDR1 MDHEN, CDR2 SYDVKM. CDR3 nucleotides: TGTGCCAGCAGTTTGGGCAGAATAAACTATGGCTACACCTTC. Translation: CASSLGRINYGYTF.

This clonotype appeared many times. The J gene is TRBJ2-7, the V gene TRBV20-1; TRBD2 matches 15 bases. The junction had 11 bases not matched to a gene; V was cut back by 6 bases and J by 2 bases. Germline values: CDR1 DFQATT, CDR2 SNEGSKA (reference sequence). The CDR3 is made up of 17 amino acids. The CDR3 DNA follows: TGCAGTGCAAAGGACACTTGGACTAGCGGGAGGGCCTACGAGCAGTACTTC. Translation: CSAKDTWTSGRAYEQYF.

This clonotype was detected many times. The V call is TRBV10-3, the J call TRBJ1-5; D call uncertain. This CDR3 is 14 amino acids long. Looked up from germline, CDR1 is ENHRY and CDR2 is SYGVKD. The V gene lost 2 bases and the J gene lost 1 base, with 6 bases spanning the gap. CDR3 residues: CAISEGSSNQPQHF. The CDR3 DNA follows: TGTGCCATCAGTGAGGGGTCGAGCAATCAGCCCCAGCATTTT.

This clonotype was found many times. The CDR3 bases are TGCGCCAGCATGGAAAGCGGGAGCACCTACAATGAGCAGTTCTTC. Translation: CASMESGSTYNEQFF. The chain joins TRBV5-1 to TRBJ2-1, with TRBD2 identical over 8 bases. CDR1 and CDR2 from the germline V gene are SGHRS and YFSETQ. J gave up 2 bases and V 6 bases, and 7 bases lay outside the gene matches. This CDR3 has 15 residues.

This clonotype showed up many times. V gene TRBV19 combines with J gene TRBJ2-7, with 8 positions matching TRBD1. CDR3 length: 15 residues. Trimming at V came to 5 bases and at J to 7 bases, leaving 13 bases not matched to a gene. Germline CDR1 LNHDA, CDR2 SQIVND (reference sequence). The CDR3 bases are TGTGCCAGTAGTCCACGGGACAGGCCCTACGCAGAGCAGTACTTC. Translated: CASSPRDRPYAEQYF.

Worth noting for this clonotype: This may come from a read error, since a much larger clone is one base off. The chain has TRBV19 and TRBJ2-5; D is undetermined. CDR1 and CDR2 from the germline V gene are LNHDA and SQIVND (reference sequence). The CDR3 contains 13 residues. The CDR3 DNA follows: TGTGCTAGTAAAAGTAGCACCCGAGAGACCAAGTACTTC. Translated, it gives CASKSSTRETKYF.

Concerning this clonotype itself: This CDR3 is missing its conserved last phenylalanine or tryptophan, likely due to a read error. The rearrangement links TRBV9 to TRBJ2-3; D is unclear. Germline CDR1 SGDLS, CDR2 YYNGEE. Trimming cost V 0 bases and J 3 bases, with 11 bases left between them. CDR3 length: 15 amino acids. The CDR3 reads CASSVGTSGTDTQYL. CDR3 nucleotide sequence: TGTGCCAGCAGCGTAGGGACCTCCGGGACAGATACGCAGTATCTT.

This clonotype occurred many times. V usage is TRBV3-1 and J usage is TRBJ2-1; TRBD2 aligns across 7 bases. This CDR3 is built from 12 residues. CDR1 is LGHDT and CDR2 is YNNKEL in the germline V gene (reference sequence). Losses at the gene ends were 4 bases for V and 12 bases for J; bases not matched to a gene: 6. The CDR3 loop reads CASSLRLARQFF. The CDR3 DNA sequence: TGTGCCAGCAGCCTCCGACTAGCCAGGCAGTTCTTC.

This clonotype was counted many times. The chain uses TRBV15 and TRBJ2-1, with 12 bases matching TRBD2. The CDR3 covers 20 residues. Germline CDR1 is LNHNV and CDR2 is YYDKDF (reference sequence). The ends lost 0 bases at V and 7 bases at J; junction bases unmatched: 16. The CDR3 nucleotides read TGTGCCACCAGCAGAGACGGGCTAGCGGGAGGGTTCGTTCGAACTAATGAGCAGTTCTTC. It encodes CATSRDGLAGGFVRTNEQFF.

The table lists this clonotype with many counts. The rearrangement uses TRBV27 and TRBJ2-7; 12 bases fit TRBD2. CDR1 MNHEY and CDR2 SMNVEV come from the germline V gene (reference sequence). The length of the CDR3 is 16 residues. Losses at the gene ends were 6 bases for V and 0 bases for J; bases not matched to a gene: 6. As DNA, the CDR3 is TGTGCCAGCAGCCCCCTAGCGGGAGGGTCCTCCTACGAGCAGTACTTC. Residues: CASSPLAGGSSYEQYF.

A few counts support this clonotype. Since a much larger clone is just one base distant, this may be a read error. V and J are TRBV11-3 and TRBJ2-1; D not resolved. The germline V gene encodes CDR1 SGHNT and CDR2 YENEEA. CDR3 length: 15 residues. The CDR3 loop reads CASSLGAVTYDEQFF. DNA of the CDR3: TGTGCCAGCAGCTTAGGTGCAGTTACCTACGATGAGCAGTTCTTC.

The chain uses TRBV6-2 or TRBV6-3 and TRBJ1-5; D is undetermined. The CDR3 is 14 residues long. Trimming removed 4 bases at V and 3 bases at J, with 10 bases between. Per the germline V gene, CDR1 is MNHEY and CDR2 is SVGEGT. CDR3 loop: CASSFNPLNQPQHF. The CDR3 DNA is TGTGCCAGCAGTTTTAATCCCCTCAATCAGCCCCAGCATTTT.

Notes on this clonotype: Given a much more abundant clone one base away, this may be a read error. This chain connects TRBV28 to TRBJ2-7; no clear D gene. The CDR3 consists of 12 residues. CDR1 MDHEN and CDR2 SYDVKM come from the germline V gene. Written as DNA, the CDR3 is TGTGCCAGCAGTTCCAATCCCAACTCGGAGCACTTC. This sequence encodes CASSSNPNSEHF.